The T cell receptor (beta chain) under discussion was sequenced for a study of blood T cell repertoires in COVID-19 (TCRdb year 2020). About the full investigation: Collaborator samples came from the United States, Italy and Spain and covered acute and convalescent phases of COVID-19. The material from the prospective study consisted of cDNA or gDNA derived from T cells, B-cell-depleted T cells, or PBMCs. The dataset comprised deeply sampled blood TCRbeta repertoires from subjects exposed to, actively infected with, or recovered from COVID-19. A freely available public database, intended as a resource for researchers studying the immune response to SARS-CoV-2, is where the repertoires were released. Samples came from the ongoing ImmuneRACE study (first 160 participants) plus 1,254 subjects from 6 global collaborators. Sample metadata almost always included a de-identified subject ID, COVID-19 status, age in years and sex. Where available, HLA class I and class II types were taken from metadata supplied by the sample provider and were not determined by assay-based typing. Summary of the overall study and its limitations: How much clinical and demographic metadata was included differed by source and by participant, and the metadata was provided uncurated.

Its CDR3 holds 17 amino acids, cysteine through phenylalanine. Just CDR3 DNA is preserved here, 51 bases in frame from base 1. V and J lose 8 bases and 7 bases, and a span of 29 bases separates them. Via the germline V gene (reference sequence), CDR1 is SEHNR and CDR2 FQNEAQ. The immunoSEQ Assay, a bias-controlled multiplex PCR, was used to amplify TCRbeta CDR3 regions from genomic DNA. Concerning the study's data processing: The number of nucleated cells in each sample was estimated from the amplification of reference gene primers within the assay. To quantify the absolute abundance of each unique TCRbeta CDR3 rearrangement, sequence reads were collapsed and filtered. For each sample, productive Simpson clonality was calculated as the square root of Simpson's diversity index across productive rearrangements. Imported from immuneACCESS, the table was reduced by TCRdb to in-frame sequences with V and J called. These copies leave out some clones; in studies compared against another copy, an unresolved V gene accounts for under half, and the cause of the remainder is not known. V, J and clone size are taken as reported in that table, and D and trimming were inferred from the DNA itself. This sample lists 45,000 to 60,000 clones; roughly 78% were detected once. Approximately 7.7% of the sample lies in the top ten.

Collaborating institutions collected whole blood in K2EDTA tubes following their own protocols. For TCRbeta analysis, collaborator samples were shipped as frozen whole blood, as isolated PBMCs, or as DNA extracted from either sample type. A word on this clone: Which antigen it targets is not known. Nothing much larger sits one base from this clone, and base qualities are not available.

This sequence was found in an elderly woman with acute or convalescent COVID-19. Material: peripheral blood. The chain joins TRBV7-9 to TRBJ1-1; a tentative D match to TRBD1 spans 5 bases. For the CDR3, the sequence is CASAPPKKLTTEDEAFF. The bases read TGTGCCAGCGCCCCCCCTAAAAAACTCACGACAGAAGATGAAGCTTTCTTT.